This T cell receptor beta chain is drawn from a study of control samples from healthy donors and cancer patients. This CDR3 is 15 amino acids long. Trimming removed 1 base at V and 3 bases at J, with 12 bases between. CDR1 MGHRA and CDR2 YSYEKL come from the germline V gene. Measured with immunoSEQ multiplex PCR; TCRdb has only the in-frame clones, and not every one. The repertoire holds 60,000 to 75,000 clones, with 75% to 85% as singletons. The TCR originated in a man in his sixties in good health. The chain couples TRBV4-1 to TRBJ1-2; tentative D call: TRBD1 (5 bases). Sequencing used blood. The CDR3 DNA sequence: TGCGCCAGCAGCCAAGCGGCAGGGTTGGACTATGGCTACACCTTC. It encodes CASSQAAGLDYGYTF.